A selection of T cell receptor beta chains follows, all from one sample in a study of persistence of HIV-infected CD4 T cells. Their target antigens are unknown. Using immunoSEQ multiplex PCR, the repertoire was profiled, and TCRdb retains in-frame clones only, with some absent. The table lists about 40,000 clones, around 78% of them singletons. The sample here was CD4+ T cells sorted from PBMCs after 18-hour stimulation, taken from a patient who received antiretroviral therapy. The source is an adult man with HIV who was CMV-seropositive. Each CDR3 is given with its conserved first and last residue. The D gene is left open where the match is weak. Expanded clones are given a class, and other clones once, few, many or no size at all.

>TRBV28|TRBJ1-1|NA|NA
TGTGCCAGCAGTTTTAATTCGGGATACACTGAAGCTTTCTTT
CASSFNSGYTEAFF
>TRBV5-1|TRBJ1-1|NA|TRBD1
TGCGCCAGCAGCCTGACAGGGGACACTGAAGCTTTCTTT
CASSLTGDTEAFF
>TRBV18|TRBJ2-2|few|TRBD2
TGTGCCAGCTCACCACCAGCGGGGAAAGGCGGGGAGCTGTTTTTT
CASSPPAGKGGELFF
>TRBV30|TRBJ1-5|once|NA
TGTGCCTGGAGTGGCCGGACGTTCAATCAGCCCCAGCATTTT
CAWSGRTFNQPQHF
>TRBV10-3|TRBJ2-7|NA|NA
TGTGCCATCAGTGAGCTAAGATACGAGCAGTACTTC
CAISELRYEQYF
>TRBV19|TRBJ1-3|NA|NA
TGTGCCAGTAGTATAACAGGCTCTGGAAACACCATATATTTT
CASSITGSGNTIYF
>TRBV29-1|TRBJ1-5|NA|TRBD1
TGCAGCGTTAGGACAGGGGGCGGCAATCAGCCCCAGCATTTT
CSVRTGGGNQPQHF
>TRBV5-5|TRBJ1-6|NA|TRBD1
TGTGCCAGCAGCCCTTGGGACAGGGGGAATTCACCCCTCCACTTT
CASSPWDRGNSPLHF
>TRBV15|TRBJ2-6|few|NA
TGTGCCACCAGCAGTCCCAGGGAACGGTCTGGGGCCAACGTCCTGACTTTC
CATSSPRERSGANVLTF
>TRBV7-2|TRBJ2-7|NA|NA
TGTGCCAGCAGCCCAAACAGGGTACTCCTACACGAGCAGTACTTC
CASSPNRVLLHEQYF
>TRBV4-3|TRBJ1-2|once|NA
TGCGCCAGCAGCCAAGTCCCCGTTTCATCCGGAGGCTATGGCTACACCTTC
CASSQVPVSSGGYGYTF
>TRBV7-8|TRBJ2-4|NA|NA
TGTGCCAGCAGCCGGGACGTTCGCTCAGGGAATGTAAAAGCCAAAAACATTCAGTACTTC
CASSRDVRSGNVKAKNIQYF
>TRBV3-1/TRBV3-2|TRBJ2-3|NA|TRBD2
TGTGCCAGCAGCCCCCAGCGGGGGGCAACCACAGATACGCAGTATTTT
CASSPQRGATTDTQYF
>TRBV11-2|TRBJ1-1|NA|NA
TGTGCCAGCAGCTTAGATCCGGGCGGAAACACTGAAGCTTTCTTT
CASSLDPGGNTEAFF
>TRBV10-3|TRBJ2-1|NA|NA
TGTGCCACTGGAAGACAGCCTTACAATGAGCAGTTCTTC
CATGRQPYNEQFF
>TRBV6-5|TRBJ2-2|few|NA
TGTGCCAGCAGTTACTCAGGTCAGGGGACCACCGGGGAGCTGTTTTTT
CASSYSGQGTTGELFF
>TRBV6-2/TRBV6-3|TRBJ1-6|NA|NA
TGTGCCAGCAGTTACTTGAGTTATAATTCACCCCTCCACTTT
CASSYLSYNSPLHF
>TRBV14|TRBJ1-2|NA|TRBD1
TGTGCCAGCAGCCCTCGGACAGGGGGCTTCTATGGCTACACCTTC
CASSPRTGGFYGYTF
>TRBV14|TRBJ2-3|NA|NA
TGTGCCAGCAGCCAGCCGGGGGACACAGATACGCAGTATTTT
CASSQPGDTDTQYF
>TRBV30|TRBJ2-7|NA|NA
TGTGCCTGGGGTAAATACCAGGGCTACGAGCAGTACTTC
CAWGKYQGYEQYF
>TRBV10-3|TRBJ2-3|NA|NA
TGTGCCATCAGTACCGGGACTAGCACAGATACGCAGTATTTT
CAISTGTSTDTQYF
>TRBV24-1|TRBJ1-2|once|NA
TGTGCCACCAGTGATTCCCGGGGGAGGGGAAATGGCTACACCTTC
CATSDSRGRGNGYTF
>TRBV7-2|TRBJ2-7|few|NA
TGTGCCAGCAGCTCGCAGGGCCTTTACGAGCAGTACTTC
CASSSQGLYEQYF
>TRBV10-3|TRBJ1-6|once|TRBD1
TGTGCCATCAGTGCGGGACAGAACAATTCACCCCTCCACTTT
CAISAGQNNSPLHF
>TRBV30|TRBJ2-7|NA|NA
TGTGCCTGGAAAGGCGCCGTAAGCTCCTACGAGCAGTACTTC
CAWKGAVSSYEQYF
>TRBV9|TRBJ2-5|NA|NA
TGTGCCAGCAGCGTTAGGCAGGGGATCCAAGAGACCCAGTACTTC
CASSVRQGIQETQYF
>TRBV30|TRBJ2-3|NA|TRBD1
TGTGCCTGGAGAAAAGGGACAGGGGGAACAGATACGCAGTATTTT
CAWRKGTGGTDTQYF
>TRBV4-2|TRBJ2-1|NA|TRBD2
TGTGCCAGCAGCCAAGGGACCCTAGCGGGGACCTACAATGAGCAGTTCTTC
CASSQGTLAGTYNEQFF
>TRBV5-6|TRBJ1-6|NA|NA
TGTGCCAGCAGCCGCCGGAGGGATAACTCACCCCTCCACTTT
CASSRRRDNSPLHF
>TRBV9|TRBJ1-2|NA|NA
TGTGCCAGCAGCCGTGGGGGAAACTATGGCTACACCTTC
CASSRGGNYGYTF
>TRBV7-9|TRBJ2-7|NA|NA
TGTGCCAGCAGCTTAGCCGGGGTTACCTACGAGCAGTACTTC
CASSLAGVTYEQYF
>TRBV30|TRBJ2-7|once|NA
TGTGCCTGGAGTGTAATCCCGCCCTCCCAGGGTGCGGGGGAGCAGTACTTC
CAWSVIPPSQGAGEQYF
>TRBV7-2|TRBJ2-1|NA|NA
TGTGCCAGCAGCTTAGTTGGGACGGCCCGCGAGCAGTTCTTC
CASSLVGTAREQFF
>TRBV5-1|TRBJ2-1|NA|NA
TGCGCCAGCAACTCCGACCCTGGGATCTACAATGAGCAGTTCTTC
CASNSDPGIYNEQFF
>TRBV13|TRBJ2-7|NA|NA
TGTGCCAGCAGCTTAGTTGACATGGGAGCCTACGAGCAGTACTTC
CASSLVDMGAYEQYF
>TRBV18|TRBJ1-1|NA|TRBD1
TGTGCCAGCTCACTAAGACAGGGCGGTGTGAACACTGAAGCTTTCTTT
CASSLRQGGVNTEAFF
>TRBV30|TRBJ1-6|once|TRBD1
TGTGCCTGGAGTGCAGGACAGGTCCTCTCCAGCTCCTATAATTCACCCCTCCACTTT
CAWSAGQVLSSSYNSPLHF
>TRBV3-1/TRBV3-2|TRBJ1-1|few|NA
TGTGCCAGCAGCCAAGGGACGACGAACACTGAAGCTTTCTTT
CASSQGTTNTEAFF
>TRBV20-1|TRBJ1-1|NA|NA
TGCAGTGCTCTGACAGGCCGTAAAGCTTTCTTT
CSALTGRKAFF
>TRBV20-1|TRBJ2-1|NA|TRBD2
TGCAGTGCTAGTTACTCGGGAGGCCTAGCTTACTACAATGAGCAGTTCTTC
CSASYSGGLAYYNEQFF
>TRBV6-2/TRBV6-3|TRBJ1-5|NA|TRBD1
TGTGCCAGCAGTTATGAGCACGGACAGGTGACTACTCAGCCCCAGCATTTT
CASSYEHGQVTTQPQHF
>TRBV6-4|TRBJ2-3|NA|TRBD1
TGTGCCAGCAGACCAAGACAGGGCCGGGCAGATACGCAGTATTTT
CASRPRQGRADTQYF
>TRBV4-1|TRBJ1-1|NA|NA
TGCGCCAGCAGCCAACCGTCAACCCCAGTGAACACTGAAGCTTTCTTT
CASSQPSTPVNTEAFF
>TRBV7-2|TRBJ1-2|NA|NA
TGTGCCAGCAGCTTAGGTCGGGGACTGAACTATGGCTACACCTTC
CASSLGRGLNYGYTF
>TRBV6-2/TRBV6-3|TRBJ2-2|NA|TRBD2
TGTGCCAGCAGTACGACTAGCTCCGGGGAGCTGTTTTTT
CASSTTSSGELFF
>TRBV6-1|TRBJ2-7|NA|NA
TGTGCCAGCAGTGAACCGAGACTACGCTCCTACGAGCAGTACTTC
CASSEPRLRSYEQYF
>TRBV12-3/TRBV12-4|TRBJ2-7|NA|TRBD2
TGTGCCAGCAGTTTGGGACTAAACTACGAGCAGTACTTC
CASSLGLNYEQYF